Ten or more counts support the clone carrying this T cell receptor (beta chain). Its antigen is currently unknown. TCRdb itself ran the 5' RACE reads through MiXCR, one entry per CDR3 protein. This table holds about 130,000 distinct CDR3 sequences, 7% found once. The sample comes from a study of CD8 T cells in ankylosing spondylitis. Study results and limitations: Some motif variants had been reported before (in reactive arthritis synovial fluid and blood). Researchers report that disease-linked clones proved CD8+ and relatively rare in peripheral blood.

The CDR3 spans 15 residues. Trimming left V 2 bases short and J 1 base short, with 11 bases between. The clonotype was recovered from a male donor with ankylosing spondylitis or in good health (not recorded which). The specimen was blood, either unsorted or a sorted T cell fraction (not recorded which). The chain combines TRBV12-3 or TRBV12-4 with TRBJ1-1; TRBD1 might be the D (5 bases). CDR3 DNA sequence: TGTGCCAGCAGTTTAATTGTAGGGGAGAACACTGAAGCTTTCTTT. It codes for CASSLIVGENTEAFF.